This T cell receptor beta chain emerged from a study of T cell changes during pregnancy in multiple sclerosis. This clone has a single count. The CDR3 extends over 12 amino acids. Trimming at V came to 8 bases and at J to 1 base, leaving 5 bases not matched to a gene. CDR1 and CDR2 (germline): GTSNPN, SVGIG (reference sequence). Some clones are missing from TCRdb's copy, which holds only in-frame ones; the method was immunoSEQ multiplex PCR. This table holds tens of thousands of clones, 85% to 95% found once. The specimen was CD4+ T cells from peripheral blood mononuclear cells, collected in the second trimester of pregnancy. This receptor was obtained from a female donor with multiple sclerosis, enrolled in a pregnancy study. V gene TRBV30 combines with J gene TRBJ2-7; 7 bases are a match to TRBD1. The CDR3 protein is CAGARGSYEQYF. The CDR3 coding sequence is TGTGCCGGAGCCAGGGGGTCCTACGAGCAGTACTTC.